This T cell receptor (beta chain) appears in the sequencing data of a study of cytotoxic CD8 clonotypes in ibrutinib-treated CLL. This clone was picked up a small number of times. Germline V gene lookup returns CDR1 MRHNA and CDR2 SNTAGT. Trimming pared 4 bases from V and 5 bases from J, leaving 11 bases between. The CDR3 is 14 residues long. The repertoire was sequenced with immunoSEQ multiplex PCR; TCRdb's copy has only in-frame clones and lacks some. Counted here are roughly 200,000 clones, approximately 79% occurring once; the ten biggest clones make up over 10%. This TCR derives from a human donor with chronic lymphocytic leukemia. Sequencing was performed on PBMCs, taken after 12 months of ibrutinib treatment. J is TRBJ2-2 and V is TRBV6-4; possibly TRBD2 for D (6 bases). The CDR3 here is CASSAESGTGELFF. CDR3 DNA sequence: TGTGCCAGCAGTGCGGAAAGCGGGACCGGGGAGCTGTTTTTT.